The 9 T cell receptor beta chains presented below share a single source sample, sequenced in a study of T-cell reconstitution after alpha-beta-depleted transplantation in children. Unique molecular identifiers were used in preparing the TCRbeta library. TCRdb reprocessed the PCR reads with MiXCR, giving one entry per CDR3 protein. The sample gives roughly 400,000 distinct CDR3 sequences, over 40% of which show up once; around 29% is in the top ten. The sample in question was PBMCs, obtained before TCRalphabeta/CD19-depleted stem cell transplant. The receptor set was obtained from a girl aged 2 to 10 with aplastic anemia, due to receive a stem cell transplant.

This clonotype turned up a few times. The chain joins TRBV29-1 to TRBJ1-1; maybe TRBD1 (6 bases). The CDR3 loop spans 16 amino acids. Deletions cut 6 bases from V and 6 bases from J, with 26 bases between. From germline, CDR1 is SQVTM and CDR2 ANQGSEA. The CDR3 loop is CSVLRGGAGWGAEAFF. The CDR3 nucleotides read TGCAGCGTCCTACGAGGGGGGGCAGGTTGGGGCGCTGAAGCTTTCTTT.

A note on this clonotype: A clone one base away is much larger, so this may be a read error. The chain has TRBV20-1 and TRBJ2-7; D uncertain. Germline V gene sequence: CDR1 DFQATT, CDR2 SNEGSKA (reference sequence). The CDR3 spans 11 residues. Trimming removed 0 bases at V and 2 bases at J, with 2 bases between. The CDR3 DNA reads TGCAGTGCTAGAGATACCTACGAGCAGTACTTC. This gives the protein CSARDTYEQYF.

This clonotype showed up just a few times. The CDR3 sequence is CASSQDGGPDTQYF. In nucleotides, the CDR3 is TGCGCCAGCAGCCAAGATGGGGGGCCAGATACGCAGTATTTT. The chain combines TRBV4-3 with TRBJ2-3; D could derive from TRBD1 or TRBD2 (6 bases each). The CDR3 spans 14 residues. V lost 0 bases, J lost 4 bases, and 8 bases lay in between. Per the germline V gene, CDR1 is LGHNA and CDR2 is YSLEER.

CDR3 nucleotide sequence: TGCGCCAGCAGCCCCATGGGGGCTGGGAACACTGAAGCTTTCTTT. Translating it yields CASSPMGAGNTEAFF. The chain employs TRBV5-1 and TRBJ1-1, with D tentatively TRBD1 (6 bases). V was pared by 4 bases and J by 1 base, with 14 bases between. This CDR3 is built from 15 residues. Germline CDR1 and CDR2: SGHRS and YFSETQ.

The chain carries TRBV30 and TRBJ2-3; TRBD2 matches at 10 bases. V lost 0 bases to trimming and J lost 6 bases; unmatched junction nucleotides: 9. The CDR3 has 16 amino acids. Germline V CDR1 and CDR2: GTSNPN, SVGIG (reference sequence). The CDR3 DNA is TGTGCCTGGAGTGTCGCGCAGCGGGGGGGCCGCGATACGCAGTATTTT. It translates to CAWSVAQRGGRDTQYF.

This clonotype was recorded a few times. The genes are TRBV6-5 and TRBJ2-7; 9 nucleotides align to TRBD1. J gave up 11 bases and V 4 bases, and 12 bases lay outside the gene matches. The length of the CDR3 is 14 residues. Germline-derived CDR1 and CDR2 are MNHEY and SVGAGI. In nucleotides, the CDR3 is TGTGCCAGCAGTTCCGATACGGGGACAGGGAGAAAGTACTTC. Amino acids: CASSSDTGTGRKYF.

This clonotype came up many times. V usage is TRBV5-1 and J usage is TRBJ1-1; 7 bases align to TRBD1. This CDR3 is built from 13 residues. The germline CDR1 and CDR2 sequences are SGHRS and YFSETQ. The ends lost 4 bases at V and 9 bases at J; junction bases unmatched: 9. Here the CDR3 reads CASSPGTDSKAFF. The CDR3 DNA sequence: TGCGCCAGCAGCCCCGGGACAGACTCAAAAGCTTTCTTT.

This chain uses TRBV18 with TRBJ1-6; D unresolved. V was clipped by 2 bases and J by 9 bases, with 11 bases between them. The CDR3 covers 14 residues. Germline values: CDR1 KGHSH, CDR2 LQKENI. CDR3 bases: TGTGCCAGCTCACCAAGGGAGTACGGTTCACCCCTCCACTTT. It codes for CASSPREYGSPLHF.

This chain uses TRBV24-1 with TRBJ2-5; 10 bases line up with TRBD1. Germline trimming cut 3 bases from V and 4 bases from J; bases unmatched to any gene: 7. Germline V gene sequence: CDR1 KGHDR, CDR2 SFDVKD. This CDR3 has 16 amino acids. In nucleotides, the CDR3 is TGTGCCACCAGTGATACGGGACAGGGGCAACGAGAGACCCAGTACTTC. Its translation is CATSDTGQGQRETQYF.